A single sample gave rise to the 32 T cell receptor beta chains below, sequenced in a study of type 1 and type 2 diabetes patients. Genomic DNA was the PCR template. Multiplex PCR with 30 forward and 13 reverse primers amplified the TCR beta CDR3. A single record per CDR3 protein comes from TCRdb applying MiXCR to the multiplex PCR reads. Of approximately 260,000 distinct CDR3 sequences listed, more than 40% are singletons. The sequenced material came from peripheral blood mononuclear cells (PBMCs). Source of these receptors: a man younger than 35 with type 2 diabetes.

The chain is built from TRBV19 and TRBJ1-4; D unresolved. Germline CDR1 LNHDA, CDR2 SQIVND (reference sequence). Trimming left V 9 bases short and J 2 bases short, with 31 bases between. This CDR3 comprises 20 residues. CDR3 region: CASSPSRRRSSQYTNEKLFF. The CDR3 bases are TGTGCCAGCAGTCCCTCTAGGCGCAGGAGTTCGCAATACACTAATGAAAAACTGTTTTTT.

This clonotype has just a few counts. J is TRBJ2-4 and V is TRBV19, with D possibly matching TRBD1 (5 bases). Between the trimmed V and J ends, which lost 7 bases and 0 bases, there was a span of 16 bases. CDR3 size: 16 residues. CDR1 and CDR2 from the germline V gene are LNHDA and SQIVND (reference sequence). CDR3 DNA: TGTGCCAGTACCCCCACACGACAGATAGCCAAAAACATTCAGTACTTC. Amino acids: CASTPTRQIAKNIQYF.

A note on this clonotype: The junction shows a germline mismatch at one end, possibly a read error. The chain employs TRBV19 and TRBJ2-2, with 10 bases that match TRBD1. The length of the CDR3 is 16 residues. CDR1 and CDR2 (germline): LNHDA, SQIVND (reference sequence). The CDR3 DNA sequence: TGTGCCGGTAGTTCGAGGACAGGGGGTCTTTCCGGGGAGCTGTTTTTT. Translated: CAGSSRTGGLSGELFF.

This clonotype was seen a few times. In DNA form, the CDR3 reads TGTGCCGGAGCGGGAGAAAACCAAGAGACCCAGTACTTC. Residues: CAGAGENQETQYF. The chain joins TRBV30 to TRBJ2-5; 8 positions agree with TRBD2. From germline, CDR1 is GTSNPN and CDR2 SVGIG (reference sequence). The CDR3 length is 13 residues. The junction had 5 bases not matched to a gene; V was cut back by 8 bases and J by 0 bases.

Details on this clonotype: Mismatch with germline at one junction end may stem from a read error. The chain recombines TRBV28 with TRBJ1-6; 7 bases agree with TRBD1. Germline-derived CDR1 and CDR2 are MDHEN and SYDVKM. CDR3 size: 13 residues. DNA of the CDR3: TGCGCCAGCAGGGGGACAGATAATTCACCCCTCCACTTT. It translates to CASRGTDNSPLHF.

The chain recombines TRBV11-1 with TRBJ2-7, with 7 bases matching TRBD1. There are 15 residues in the CDR3. The germline gives CDR1 SGHAT, CDR2 FQDESV (reference sequence). Trimming cost V 5 bases and J 2 bases; bases outside gene matches: 9. CDR3 amino acids: CASSLWLDRTYEQYF. CDR3 sequence (DNA): TGTGCCAGCAGCCTGTGGCTGGACAGGACCTACGAGCAGTACTTC.

The chain joins TRBV6-6 to TRBJ2-7, with D possibly called TRBD1 or TRBD2 (5 bases each). The CDR3 covers 14 residues. V was clipped by 4 bases and J by 5 bases, with 15 bases between them. Germline V gene lookup returns CDR1 MNHNY and CDR2 SVGAGI (reference sequence). The DNA for the CDR3 is TGTGCCAGCAGTTCCCCCTCAGGGACGGACGAGCAGTACTTC. Translated, it gives CASSSPSGTDEQYF.

On this clonotype: The junction shows a germline mismatch at one end, possibly a read error. This sequence joins TRBV6-1 and TRBJ2-1; TRBD2 matches at 13 bases. CDR1 is MNHNS and CDR2 is SASEGT in the germline V gene. The length of the CDR3 is 15 residues. This CDR3 reads CAISPGTSGTNEQFF. In DNA, the CDR3 is TGTGCCATCAGTCCCGGGACTAGCGGGACCAATGAGCAGTTCTTC.

The chain joins TRBV5-1 to TRBJ1-2, with 12 bases aligning to TRBD1. Per germline, CDR1 SGHRS and CDR2 YFSETQ. Unmatched junction bases numbered 9, after V lost 4 bases and J lost 5 bases. This CDR3 has 16 amino acids. The CDR3 nucleotides read TGCGCCAGCAGCATCGGGACAGGGGGCGCCCTTTATGGCTACACCTTC. Translating it yields CASSIGTGGALYGYTF. The full variable domain, with the rest looked up from reference TRBV5-1 and TRBJ1-2, is KAGVTQTPRYLIKTRGQQVTLSCSPISGHRSVSWYQQTPGQGLQFLFEYFSETQRNKGNFPGRFSGRQFSNSRSEMNVSTLELGDSALYLCASSIGTGGALYGYTFGSGTRLTVV.

The table lists this clonotype with a few counts. The chain links TRBV28 to TRBJ2-7; 8 bases fit TRBD1. The CDR3 covers 13 residues. Trimming at V came to 6 bases and at J to 4 bases, leaving 5 bases not matched to a gene. Germline CDR1 MDHEN, CDR2 SYDVKM. The CDR3 protein is CASRPDREYEQYF. The CDR3 nucleotides read TGTGCCAGCAGACCGGACAGGGAATACGAGCAGTACTTC. Filled out from reference TRBV28 and TRBJ2-7, the complete variable domain reads DVKVTQSSRYLVKRTGEKVFLECVQDMDHENMFWYRQDPGLGLRLIYFSYDVKMKEKGDIPEGYSVSREKKERFSLILESASTNQTSMYLCASRPDREYEQYFGPGTRLTVT.

This sequence joins TRBV19 and TRBJ1-1; tentative D call: TRBD1 (5 bases). V lost 8 bases, J lost 1 base, and 14 bases lay in between. Germline V gene data show CDR1 as LNHDA and CDR2 as SQIVND (reference sequence). This CDR3 is 14 amino acids long. CDR3 amino acids: CASGGYRKNTEAFF. The CDR3, as DNA: TGTGCCAGTGGGGGATACAGGAAGAACACTGAAGCTTTCTTT.

Note on this clonotype: Since a much larger clone is just one base distant, this may be a read error. The chain is built from TRBV6-6 and TRBJ2-5; D is possibly TRBD2 (5 bases). This CDR3 is built from 15 residues. V lost 5 bases to trimming and J lost 7 bases, with 20 bases between them. The germline V gene encodes CDR1 MNHNY and CDR2 SVGAGI (reference sequence). The CDR3: CASSEGLGVRRTQYF. Here the CDR3 DNA reads TGTGCCAGCAGTGAAGGGTTGGGAGTGCGGCGGACCCAGTACTTC.

The V and J genes are TRBV19 and TRBJ2-5, with 15 bases lining up with TRBD2. Germline V gene lookup returns CDR1 LNHDA and CDR2 SQIVND (reference sequence). There are 17 residues in the CDR3. Trimming took 4 bases from V and 2 from J; bases not matched to a gene: 5. The CDR3 nucleotides are TGTGCCAGTAGTACCGACGGACTAGCGGGAGGGCAAGAGACCCAGTACTTC. It yields the protein CASSTDGLAGGQETQYF.

This chain connects TRBV29-1 to TRBJ1-1; D gene unclear. The CDR3 extends over 13 amino acids. The V end lost 0 bases, the J end lost 4 bases, and 9 bases lay between the germline ends. Germline values: CDR1 SQVTM, CDR2 ANQGSEA. CDR3 loop: CSVEDRVSTEAFF. The CDR3 DNA reads TGCAGCGTTGAAGATAGGGTGAGCACTGAAGCTTTCTTT. The whole variable domain, filled in from reference TRBV29-1 and TRBJ1-1, reads SAVISQKPSRDICQRGTSLTIQCQVDSQVTMMFWYRQQPGQSLTLIATANQGSEATYESGFVIDKFPISRPNLTFSTLTVSNMSPEDSSIYLCSVEDRVSTEAFFGQGTRLTVV.

This clonotype has just a few counts. The chain joins TRBV30 to TRBJ2-1; tentative D call: TRBD1 (5 bases). The CDR3 length is 16 residues. The V gene's germline CDR1 is GTSNPN and CDR2 SVGIG (reference sequence). Trimming pared 1 base from V and 8 bases from J, leaving 21 bases between. The CDR3 loop is CAWSGIWTTTSDEQFF. CDR3 bases: TGTGCCTGGAGTGGTATTTGGACAACCACCTCCGATGAGCAGTTCTTC.

The table lists this clonotype with a few counts. V is TRBV7-2 and J is TRBJ2-1; TRBD2 aligns across 7 bases. The CDR3 has 18 residues. Germline V lookup: CDR1 SGHTA, CDR2 FQGNSA. Trimming removed 2 bases from V and 3 bases from J; junction bases left unmatched: 13. This CDR3 is CASSLKAPLALNYNEQFF. The DNA of the CDR3 is TGTGCCAGCAGCTTAAAAGCCCCACTAGCGCTTAACTACAATGAGCAGTTCTTC.

This clonotype was observed a handful of times. This chain uses TRBV7-2 with TRBJ1-1; unclear D gene. Per the germline V gene, CDR1 is SGHTA and CDR2 is FQGNSA. The CDR3 totals 13 residues. The V gene lost 2 bases and the J gene lost 8 bases, with 12 bases spanning the gap. CDR3 amino acids: CASSLSQVVEAFF. The CDR3 region has the DNA TGTGCCAGCAGCTTAAGTCAGGTCGTAGAAGCTTTCTTT.

Points on this clonotype: This could be a read error, since a much larger clone is one nucleotide away. The gene calls are TRBV30 and TRBJ1-2, with D uncertain. The CDR3 runs 12 residues. Germline V gene sequence: CDR1 GTSNPN, CDR2 SVGIG (reference sequence). CDR3 coding DNA: TGTGCCTGGAGCATTGGTCACTATGGCTGCACCTTC. Protein: CAWSIGHYGCTF.

V and J are TRBV2 and TRBJ2-1; possibly TRBD1 for D (5 bases). The CDR3 runs 16 residues. V dropped 6 bases and J dropped 0 bases, with 15 bases sitting between them. Germline CDR1 SNHLY, CDR2 FYNNEI. The CDR3 sequence: CASRPQGTSSYNEQFF. For the CDR3, the DNA is TGTGCCAGCAGACCTCAGGGTACGAGCTCCTACAATGAGCAGTTCTTC.

V usage is TRBV20-1 and J usage is TRBJ2-7, with 10 nucleotides matching TRBD1. This CDR3 is built from 13 residues. Trimming removed 3 bases from V and 5 bases from J; junction bases left unmatched: 4. In germline, CDR1 is DFQATT, CDR2 SNEGSKA (reference sequence). CDR3 DNA: TGCAGTGCTAGCAGACAGGGGGCCAACGAGCAGTACTTC. This sequence encodes CSASRQGANEQYF.

The sample holds a few counts of this clonotype. This chain uses TRBV19 with TRBJ2-6; TRBD2 aligns across 12 bases. The V gene end was trimmed by 3 bases and the J gene end by 0 bases; junction bases not matched to a gene: 12. The germline CDR1 and CDR2 sequences are LNHDA and SQIVND (reference sequence). This CDR3 has 21 residues. CDR3 sequence (DNA): TGTGCCAGTAGTATGACAGCGCGACTAGCGGGAGAGGCCTCTGGGGCCAACGTCCTGACTTTC. It codes for CASSMTARLAGEASGANVLTF. The full variable domain, completed using reference TRBV19 and TRBJ2-6, is DGGITQSPKYLFRKEGQNVTLSCEQNLNHDAMYWYRQDPGQGLRLIYYSQIVNDFQKGDIAEGYSVSREKKESFPLTVTSAQKNPTAFYLCASSMTARLAGEASGANVLTFGAGSRLTVL.

The chain joins TRBV20-1 to TRBJ2-3; no reliable D call. Germline CDR1 DFQATT, CDR2 SNEGSKA (reference sequence). CDR3 length equals 11 residues. V lost 1 base and J lost 4, with 3 bases in between. CDR3 bases: TGCAGTGCTAGAGTTGCAGATACGCAGTATTTT. Its protein product is CSARVADTQYF.

The V and J genes are TRBV2 and TRBJ2-3; no definite D call. This CDR3 contains 12 residues. The V and J ends lost 2 bases and 14 bases respectively, with 14 bases between them. Germline values: CDR1 SNHLY, CDR2 FYNNEI. Here the CDR3 reads CASSESLKETYF. CDR3 nucleotides: TGTGCCAGCAGTGAAAGTCTAAAGGAAACGTATTTT.

The chain couples TRBV28 to TRBJ1-6; tentative D call: TRBD1 (5 bases). The CDR3 sequence is 15 residues long. Trimming removed 5 bases from V and 6 bases from J, with 14 bases in between. Germline assignment: CDR1 MDHEN and CDR2 SYDVKM. CDR3 in amino acids: CASSTGPASNSPLHF. The CDR3 bases are TGTGCCAGCAGTACAGGACCGGCCTCTAATTCACCCCTCCACTTT.

The chain employs TRBV19 and TRBJ2-1; D is unresolved. The CDR3 is 11 residues long. V lost 6 bases and J 8 bases, leaving 8 bases between the germline ends. Germline loops: CDR1 LNHDA, CDR2 SQIVND (reference sequence). CDR3: CASRVGHEQFF. The CDR3 DNA reads as TGTGCCAGTAGAGTAGGCCATGAGCAGTTCTTC.

This rearrangement joins TRBV4-2 to TRBJ2-5, with 8 bases aligning to TRBD2. The junction had 9 bases not matched to a gene; V was cut back by 2 bases and J by 4 bases. CDR3 size: 16 residues. The germline V gene encodes CDR1 LGHNA and CDR2 YNFKEQ. CDR3 loop: CASSQNPGLGSETQYF. CDR3 sequence (DNA): TGTGCCAGCAGCCAAAACCCGGGACTAGGGTCAGAGACCCAGTACTTC.

Only one count was recorded for this clonotype. The chain couples TRBV28 to TRBJ1-2, with 11 bases that match TRBD1. Germline trimming cut 8 bases from V and 6 bases from J; bases unmatched to any gene: 5. The length of the CDR3 is 13 residues. CDR1 and CDR2 from the germline V gene are MDHEN and SYDVKM. The chain's CDR3 is CASSGDRGNGYTF. CDR3 DNA sequence: TGTGCCAGCTCGGGGGACAGGGGGAATGGCTACACCTTC.

The J gene is TRBJ1-2, the V gene TRBV12-3 or TRBV12-4; 7 bases match TRBD1. The CDR3 is 13 amino acids. Trimming at V came to 6 bases and at J to 8 bases, leaving 9 bases not matched to a gene. CDR3: CASSSDRDPGYTF. CDR3 DNA sequence: TGTGCCAGCAGCTCCGACAGGGACCCCGGCTACACCTTC.

This clonotype was observed a handful of times. The chain joins TRBV19 to TRBJ2-5, with 10 nucleotides matching TRBD1. Germline V gene data show CDR1 as LNHDA and CDR2 as SQIVND (reference sequence). The CDR3 is made up of 17 amino acids. The V segment lost 5 bases and the J segment 5 bases; nucleotides outside the gene matches: 14. CDR3 in amino acids: CASSPIRRDRGGETQYF. CDR3 in DNA: TGTGCCAGTAGTCCTATCCGCCGGGACAGGGGAGGGGAGACCCAGTACTTC.

This clonotype has more than one count but fewer than ten. J is TRBJ2-3 and V is TRBV27; 7 positions match TRBD2. Trimming took 3 bases from V and 6 from J; bases not matched to a gene: 18. Germline V lookup: CDR1 MNHEY, CDR2 SMNVEV (reference sequence). The CDR3 runs to 18 residues. The CDR3 protein is CASSLYRPSGGGVDTQYF. CDR3 bases: TGTGCCAGCAGTTTGTACCGACCCTCGGGGGGAGGTGTGGATACGCAGTATTTT.

This clonotype was seen only a few times. The V and J genes are TRBV7-3 and TRBJ1-4; unclear D gene. The V gene lost 5 bases and the J gene lost 8 bases, with 12 bases spanning the gap. Germline values: CDR1 SGHTA, CDR2 FQGTGA. The CDR3 length is 13 residues. CDR3: CASSHGYAEKLFF. CDR3 sequence (DNA): TGTGCCAGCAGCCACGGGTATGCGGAAAAACTGTTTTTT.

In its sample, this clonotype was seen many times. The chain joins TRBV15 to TRBJ2-5; 8 nucleotides agree with TRBD1. CDR3 length equals 16 residues. Germline values: CDR1 LNHNV, CDR2 YYDKDF (reference sequence). V lost 0 bases, J lost 2 bases, and 5 bases stayed unmatched. Written as DNA, the CDR3 is TGTGCCACCAGCAGAGATCAGGGGACAGGACAAGAGACCCAGTACTTC. As protein: CATSRDQGTGQETQYF.